One and the same sample provided the 23 T cell receptor beta chains below, sequenced in a study of long-term antiretroviral therapy in people with HIV. The immunoSEQ assay was v3.0, run at survey level. The table came from immunoSEQ multiplex PCR; TCRdb's copy has only in-frame clones and leaves some out. The table has 19,000 or so clones, 80% seen once. The sample consisted of unsorted PBMCs, taken 0.2 years after starting antiretroviral therapy. The receptor set was obtained from a woman between 40 and 55 years old with HIV.

The chain uses TRBV4-1 and TRBJ2-7, with a possible D match to TRBD1 (6 bases). Trimming removed 0 bases at V and 3 bases at J, with 9 bases between. CDR3 length: 14 amino acids. Germline lookup yields CDR1 MGHRA and CDR2 YSYEKL. The CDR3 sequence: CASSQEGAFYEQYF. The CDR3 nucleotides read TGCGCCAGCAGCCAAGAGGGGGCCTTCTACGAGCAGTACTTC.

The rearrangement joins TRBV5-4 to TRBJ1-3, with D tentatively TRBD1 (6 bases). V gave up 2 bases and J gave up 0 bases, with 12 bases separating them. The CDR3 has 16 residues. CDR1 and CDR2 (germline): SGHNT, YYREEE (reference sequence). The CDR3 DNA reads TGTGCCAGCAGCTTCAAGGGGGTTTCCTCTGGAAACACCATATATTTT. Residues: CASSFKGVSSGNTIYF.

CDR3: CASSLAGAWETYNEQFF. As DNA, the CDR3 is TGTGCCAGCAGCCTAGCGGGAGCATGGGAAACCTACAATGAGCAGTTCTTC. The chain carries TRBV5-5 and TRBJ2-1; 10 bases are shared with TRBD2. Germline CDR1 is SGHKS and CDR2 is YYEKEE (reference sequence). J lost 2 bases, V lost 4 bases, and 9 bases had no gene match. CDR3 length: 17 amino acids.

The V gene is TRBV11-3, the J gene TRBJ1-1, with TRBD1 as a possible D gene (5 bases). V gave up 4 bases and J gave up 1 base, with 13 bases separating them. The V gene's germline CDR1 is SGHNT and CDR2 YENEEA. The CDR3 has 15 amino acids. The CDR3 DNA sequence: TGTGCCAGCAGCTACTCAGGGAAGGGGAACACTGAAGCTTTCTTT. Translating gives CASSYSGKGNTEAFF. The entire variable domain, with the rest obtained from reference TRBV11-3 and TRBJ1-1, is as follows: EAGVVQSPRYKIIEKKQPVAFWCNPISGHNTLYWYLQNLGQGPELLIRYENEEAVDDSQLPKDRFSAERLKGVDSTLKIQPAELGDSAVYLCASSYSGKGNTEAFFGQGTRLTVV.

Here the CDR3 reads CASSDTASVYGYTF. The CDR3 DNA follows: TGCGCCAGCAGTGATACGGCCTCCGTCTATGGCTACACCTTC. The rearrangement links TRBV10-1 to TRBJ1-2; D is unresolved. This CDR3 spans 14 amino acids. V lost 3 bases, J lost 4 bases, and 12 bases lay in between. CDR1 is WNHNN and CDR2 is SYGVQD in the germline V gene (reference sequence).

The rearrangement links TRBV19 to TRBJ2-1; no clear D gene. The CDR3 extends over 14 amino acids. The V gene's germline CDR1 is LNHDA and CDR2 SQIVND (reference sequence). V lost 4 bases and J lost 5, with 12 bases in between. CDR3 protein: CASSNRAPNNEQFF. CDR3 nucleotide sequence: TGTGCCAGTAGTAATAGGGCCCCAAACAATGAGCAGTTCTTC.

This chain links TRBV4-3 with TRBJ2-7, with D uncertain. CDR1 and CDR2 (germline): LGHNA, YSLEER. V lost 0 bases and J 2 bases, leaving 11 bases between the germline ends. This CDR3 has 15 amino acids. The CDR3 region has the DNA TGCGCCAGCAGCCAAGAACGAGGCTGGACCTACGAGCAGTACTTC. Protein: CASSQERGWTYEQYF.

This chain links TRBV15 with TRBJ1-1; weak D call: TRBD1 (5 bases). Deletions cut 0 bases from V and 5 bases from J, with 10 bases between. Germline assignment: CDR1 LNHNV and CDR2 YYDKDF (reference sequence). There are 14 residues in the CDR3. CDR3 DNA: TGTGCCACCAGCAGAGATCTGGGGCGGACTGAAGCTTTCTTT. It specifies CATSRDLGRTEAFF. Together with reference TRBV15 and TRBJ1-1, the CDR3 gives the full variable domain: DAMVIQNPRYQVTQFGKPVTLSCSQTLNHNVMYWYQQKSSQAPKLLFHYYDKDFNNEADTPDNFQSRRPNTSFCFLDIRSPGLGDTAMYLCATSRDLGRTEAFFGQGTRLTVV.

The genes are TRBV18 and TRBJ1-1; 8 nucleotides agree with TRBD1. The germline gives CDR1 KGHSH, CDR2 LQKENI. The CDR3 runs to 16 residues. V lost 5 bases to trimming and J lost 0 bases; unmatched junction nucleotides: 8. CDR3 nucleotide sequence: TGTGCCAGCTCAACAGGGGGGGGACACCTGAACACTGAAGCTTTCTTT. This encodes CASSTGGGHLNTEAFF.

The chain uses TRBV12-5 and TRBJ1-5; unclear D gene. CDR1 LGHNT and CDR2 FRNRAP come from the germline V gene. This CDR3 comprises 11 residues. Trimming took 5 bases from V and 5 from J, leaving 4 bases between them. Written as DNA, the CDR3 is TGTGCTAGTGGTCGTTATCAGCCCCAGCATTTT. Translating it yields CASGRYQPQHF.

This chain uses TRBV14 with TRBJ1-1, with D unclear. This CDR3 comprises 16 residues. Germline-derived CDR1 and CDR2 are SGHDN and FVKESK. Trimming left V 4 bases short and J 0 bases short, with 15 bases between. CDR3 DNA sequence: TGTGCCAGCAGCCTTTTTGTCGGACTGATGAACACTGAAGCTTTCTTT. It yields the protein CASSLFVGLMNTEAFF.

The gene calls are TRBV27 and TRBJ1-5; the match to TRBD1 covers 9 bases. The CDR3 is made up of 14 amino acids. Germline values: CDR1 MNHEY, CDR2 SMNVEV (reference sequence). The ends lost 6 bases at V and 4 bases at J; junction bases unmatched: 4. The CDR3 nucleotides are TGTGCCAGCAGCTGGGACAGGGTGAATCAGCCCCAGCATTTT. Amino acids: CASSWDRVNQPQHF.

This clone was detected a few times. The V gene is TRBV7-9, the J gene TRBJ1-3; D gene unclear. The germline V gene encodes CDR1 SEHNR and CDR2 FQNEAQ (reference sequence). CDR3 length: 14 residues. Trimming stripped 3 bases from V and 0 bases from J, with 6 bases between. The chain's CDR3 is CASSFTFSGNTIYF. CDR3 bases: TGTGCCAGCAGCTTCACCTTCTCTGGAAACACCATATATTTT.

This chain connects TRBV5-1 to TRBJ1-1; 9 nucleotides agree with TRBD1. CDR3 size: 15 residues. V lost 4 bases, J lost 5 bases, and 9 bases stayed unmatched. CDR1 SGHRS and CDR2 YFSETQ come from the germline V gene. The chain's CDR3 is CASSGRTGVETEAFF. CDR3 in DNA: TGCGCCAGCAGCGGGAGGACAGGGGTAGAGACTGAAGCTTTCTTT.

This sequence joins TRBV19 and TRBJ2-3; D not resolved. Trimming pared 5 bases from V and 0 bases from J, leaving 6 bases between. Germline assignment: CDR1 LNHDA and CDR2 SQIVND (reference sequence). This CDR3 has 13 residues. The CDR3 spells CASSLTSTDTQYF. CDR3 coding DNA: TGTGCCAGTAGTCTGACTAGCACAGATACGCAGTATTTT.

A remark on this clone: At one end, the junction sequence differs from germline, possibly due to a read error. The V call is TRBV6-6, the J call TRBJ1-1, with D possibly matching TRBD1 (6 bases). This CDR3 spans 10 amino acids. In germline, CDR1 is MNHNY, CDR2 SVGAGI (reference sequence). The CDR3 sequence is CASSTRGFLF. The CDR3 DNA is TGTGCCAGCAGTACAAGGGGGTTCCTCTTT.

The chain is built from TRBV19 and TRBJ1-4; D gene unclear. Germline CDR1 reads LNHDA; CDR2 reads SQIVND (reference sequence). Trimming removed 4 bases at V and 0 bases at J, with 9 bases between. This CDR3 has 15 residues. CDR3: CASSNRGTTNEKLFF. For the CDR3, the DNA is TGTGCCAGTAGTAATCGAGGAACAACTAATGAAAAACTGTTTTTT.

This chain connects TRBV9 to TRBJ2-7, with TRBD1 identical over 9 bases. The germline gives CDR1 SGDLS, CDR2 YYNGEE. This CDR3 comprises 13 residues. V lost 4 bases and J lost 2; bases outside the gene matches: 1. CDR3 in DNA: TGTGCCAGCAGCCGGGACAGGGCCTACGAGCAGTACTTC. This codes for CASSRDRAYEQYF.

The rearrangement joins TRBV7-9 to TRBJ2-5; no clear D gene. Germline assignment: CDR1 SEHNR and CDR2 FQNEAQ (reference sequence). V lost 0 bases to trimming and J lost 5 bases, with 10 bases between them. The CDR3 runs 14 residues. CDR3 sequence (DNA): TGTGCCAGCAGCTTAGCGTCGGGCACGGAGACCCAGTACTTC. Amino acid sequence: CASSLASGTETQYF.

The CDR3, as DNA: TGTGCCAGTAGTATAGTTGGGAGGAGGCCCGATCATTCACCCCTCCACTTT. Translation: CASSIVGRRPDHSPLHF. The J gene is TRBJ1-6, the V gene TRBV19, with D uncertain. Germline CDR1 LNHDA, CDR2 SQIVND (reference sequence). The CDR3 extends over 17 amino acids. V lost 1 base and J lost 8, with 18 bases in between.

This clone has more than one count but fewer than ten. V is TRBV6-1 and J is TRBJ1-1; 9 positions match TRBD1. The CDR3 spans 13 residues. Germline trimming cut 4 bases from V and 5 bases from J; bases unmatched to any gene: 2. CDR1 and CDR2 from the germline V gene are MNHNS and SASEGT. The CDR3 region has the DNA TGTGCCAGCAGTGTACAGGGGGCGACTGAAGCTTTCTTT. Translation: CASSVQGATEAFF.

This rearrangement joins TRBV4-3 to TRBJ2-1, with D hard to call. Per germline, CDR1 LGHNA and CDR2 YSLEER. This CDR3 comprises 14 residues. V dropped 5 bases and J dropped 9 bases, with 17 bases sitting between them. In DNA, the CDR3 is TGCGCCAGCAGCTCGGGCCCCCAAGGTGGTGAGCAGTTCTTC. Translated: CASSSGPQGGEQFF.

The rearrangement joins TRBV5-4 to TRBJ1-1; weak D call: TRBD1 (5 bases). V lost 2 bases to trimming and J lost 4 bases, with 12 bases between them. The germline V gene encodes CDR1 SGHNT and CDR2 YYREEE (reference sequence). The CDR3 consists of 14 residues. The CDR3 sequence: CASSFIGRGTEAFF. DNA of the CDR3: TGTGCCAGCAGCTTTATAGGGAGGGGCACTGAAGCTTTCTTT.